This T cell receptor (beta chain) emerged from a study of T cell responses to AZD1222 COVID-19 vaccine. The study's findings and limits: Sampling that yielded the repertoires occurred only after the peak T cell response. There were mostly white British donors and more females than males, and clonal diversity was possibly underestimated. CD4 TCRs associated with vaccination spanned spike, dominating at 160-218 and 743-854.

Points on this clone: The antigen is undetermined.

The V gene end was trimmed by 4 bases and the J gene end by 2 bases; junction bases not matched to a gene: 7. Germline V CDR1 and CDR2: SQVTM, ANQGSEA. The CDR3 is 15 residues long. Clones were sequenced by immunoSEQ multiplex PCR, and TCRdb holds only the in-frame ones, with some missing. Among some 130,000 clones listed, 80% to 95% were seen once. The specimen comprised peripheral blood, sampled on day 0 of AZD1222 vaccination. The rearrangement uses TRBV29-1 and TRBJ2-3, with 9 bases fitting TRBD2. This TCR derives from an adult in good health. The CDR3 DNA reads as TGCAGCGTTGGCGCGGGAGGGCGAGTCACAGATACGCAGTATTTT. It is translated as CSVGAGGRVTDTQYF.